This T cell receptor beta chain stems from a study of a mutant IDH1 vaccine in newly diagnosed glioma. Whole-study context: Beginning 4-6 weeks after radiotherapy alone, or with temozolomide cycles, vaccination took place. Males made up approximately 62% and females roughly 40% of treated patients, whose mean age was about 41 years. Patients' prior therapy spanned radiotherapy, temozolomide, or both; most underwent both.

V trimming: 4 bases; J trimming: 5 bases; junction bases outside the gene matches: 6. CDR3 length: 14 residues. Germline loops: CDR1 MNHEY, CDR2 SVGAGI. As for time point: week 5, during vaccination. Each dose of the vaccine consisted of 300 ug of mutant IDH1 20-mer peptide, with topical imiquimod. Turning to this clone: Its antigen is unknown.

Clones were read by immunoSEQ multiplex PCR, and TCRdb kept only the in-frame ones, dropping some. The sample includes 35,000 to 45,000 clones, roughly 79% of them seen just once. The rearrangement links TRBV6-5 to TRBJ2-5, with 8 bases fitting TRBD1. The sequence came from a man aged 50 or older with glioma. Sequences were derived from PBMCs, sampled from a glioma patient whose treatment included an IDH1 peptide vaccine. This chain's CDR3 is CASSSGGAWETQYF. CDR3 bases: TGTGCCAGCAGTTCAGGGGGCGCGTGGGAGACCCAGTACTTC.